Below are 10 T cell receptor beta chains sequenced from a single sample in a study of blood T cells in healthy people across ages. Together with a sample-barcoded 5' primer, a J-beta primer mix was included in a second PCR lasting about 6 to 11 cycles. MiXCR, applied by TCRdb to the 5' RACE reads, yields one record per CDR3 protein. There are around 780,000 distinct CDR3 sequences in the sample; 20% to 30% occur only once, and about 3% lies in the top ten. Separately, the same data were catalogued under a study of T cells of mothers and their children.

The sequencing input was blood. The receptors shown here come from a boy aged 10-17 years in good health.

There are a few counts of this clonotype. CDR3 protein: CASSYDPRASGSYEQYF. In nucleotides, the CDR3 is TGTGCCAGCAGTTACGACCCCAGGGCTAGCGGTTCCTACGAGCAGTACTTC. This chain uses TRBV6-6 with TRBJ2-7; 7 positions match TRBD2. The CDR3 is made up of 17 amino acids. The V segment lost 2 bases and the J segment 1 base; nucleotides outside the gene matches: 11. CDR1 is MNHNY, CDR2 SVGAGI, per germline (reference sequence).

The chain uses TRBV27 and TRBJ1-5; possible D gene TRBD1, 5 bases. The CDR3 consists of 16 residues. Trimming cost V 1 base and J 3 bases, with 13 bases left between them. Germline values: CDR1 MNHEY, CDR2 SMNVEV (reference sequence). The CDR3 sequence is CASSLWGGGINQPQHF. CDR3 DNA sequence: TGTGCCAGCAGTTTATGGGGGGGGGGGATCAATCAGCCCCAGCATTTT.

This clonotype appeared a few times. The CDR3 protein is CAWSRTGTNNYGYTF. The CDR3 coding sequence is TGTGCCTGGAGTCGGACAGGAACTAATAACTATGGCTACACCTTC. V gene TRBV30 combines with J gene TRBJ1-2, with TRBD1 matching over 7 bases. Germline V lookup: CDR1 GTSNPN, CDR2 SVGIG (reference sequence). The V gene end was trimmed by 2 bases and the J gene end by 1 base; junction bases not matched to a gene: 7. The CDR3 extends over 15 amino acids.

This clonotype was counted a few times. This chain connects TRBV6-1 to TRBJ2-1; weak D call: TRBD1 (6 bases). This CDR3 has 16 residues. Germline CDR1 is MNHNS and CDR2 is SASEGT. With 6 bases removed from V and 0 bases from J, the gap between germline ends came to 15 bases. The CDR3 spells CASRGLTGNSYNEQFF. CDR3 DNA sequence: TGTGCCAGCAGGGGCCTCACAGGGAACTCCTACAATGAGCAGTTCTTC.

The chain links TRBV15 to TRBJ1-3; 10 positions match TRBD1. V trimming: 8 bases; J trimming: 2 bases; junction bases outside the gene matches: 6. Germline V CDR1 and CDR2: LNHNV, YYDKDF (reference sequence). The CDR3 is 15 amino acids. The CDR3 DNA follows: TGTGCCACCGGGGACAGGGGAGGTACTGGAAACACCATATATTTT. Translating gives CATGDRGGTGNTIYF. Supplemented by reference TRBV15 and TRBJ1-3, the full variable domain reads DAMVIQNPRYQVTQFGKPVTLSCSQTLNHNVMYWYQQKSSQAPKLLFHYYDKDFNNEADTPDNFQSRRPNTSFCFLDIRSPGLGDTAMYLCATGDRGGTGNTIYFGEGSWLTVV.

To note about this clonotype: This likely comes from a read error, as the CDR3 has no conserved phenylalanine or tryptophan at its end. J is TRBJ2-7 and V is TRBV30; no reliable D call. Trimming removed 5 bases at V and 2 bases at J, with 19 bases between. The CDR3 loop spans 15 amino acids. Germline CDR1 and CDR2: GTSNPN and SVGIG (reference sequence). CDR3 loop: CAWERRGWSTYEQYL. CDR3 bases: TGTGCCTGGGAGAGGAGAGGTTGGTCTACCTACGAGCAGTACCTC.

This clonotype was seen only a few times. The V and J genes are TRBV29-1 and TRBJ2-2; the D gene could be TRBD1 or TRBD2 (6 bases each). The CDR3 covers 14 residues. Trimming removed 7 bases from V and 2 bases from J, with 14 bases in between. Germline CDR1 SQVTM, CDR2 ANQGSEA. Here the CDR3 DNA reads TGCAGCGCCCTAGAGGGGGGCAACACCGGGGAGCTGTTTTTT. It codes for CSALEGGNTGELFF.

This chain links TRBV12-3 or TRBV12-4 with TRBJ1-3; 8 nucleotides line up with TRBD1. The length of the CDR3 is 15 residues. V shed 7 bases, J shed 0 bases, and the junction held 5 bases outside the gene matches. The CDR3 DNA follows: TGTGCCAGCATTACAGGGGGTCTCTCTGGAAACACCATATATTTT. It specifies CASITGGLSGNTIYF.

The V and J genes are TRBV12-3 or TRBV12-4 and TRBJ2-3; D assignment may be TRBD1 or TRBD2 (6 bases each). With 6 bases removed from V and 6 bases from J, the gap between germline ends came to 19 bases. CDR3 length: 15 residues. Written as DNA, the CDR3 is TGTGCCAGCAGGGGGCCTGGGGGGCCTTGGGATACGCAGTATTTT. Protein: CASRGPGGPWDTQYF.

The CDR3 spells CEGRSGNTIYF. The CDR3 nucleotides are TGTGAGGGCCGCTCTGGAAACACCATATATTTT. The chain has TRBV30 and TRBJ1-3; D gene unclear. This CDR3 is built from 11 residues. The germline V gene encodes CDR1 GTSNPN and CDR2 SVGIG (reference sequence).